This TCR beta chain was obtained from a study of tumor and adjacent non-tumor tissue in lung cancer. Across the whole study: Samples averaged around 4.2 million productive TCRbeta reads each. Overall study findings and caveats: Top 100 clones took a larger repertoire share in normal lung.

No cell sorting was done before RNA was extracted from the tissue. Between August and November 2014, newly diagnosed, chemotherapy-naive lung cancer patients underwent thoracic surgery in China. A modified ARM-PCR protocol with three rounds of nested PCR amplified TCRbeta. TCRdb re-called the multiplex PCR reads with MiXCR, one entry per CDR3 protein. The table includes 70,000 to 80,000 distinct CDR3 sequences, 72% detected once. This clonotype was counted many times. Its antigen remains unidentified. CDR3 length: 15 amino acids. The trim removed 3 bases at V and 3 bases at J, leaving 9 bases unmatched. Germline-derived CDR1 and CDR2 are SQVTM and ANQGSEA.

The chain combines TRBV29-1 with TRBJ2-7; 9 bases align to TRBD1. The sample taken for sequencing was lung tumor tissue. The TCR originated in a woman aged 35 to 49 with non-small cell lung cancer. The CDR3 DNA sequence: TGCAGCGTTGACGGGACAGGGTCTCCGAGCTACGAGCAGTACTTC. Translation gives CSVDGTGSPSYEQYF.